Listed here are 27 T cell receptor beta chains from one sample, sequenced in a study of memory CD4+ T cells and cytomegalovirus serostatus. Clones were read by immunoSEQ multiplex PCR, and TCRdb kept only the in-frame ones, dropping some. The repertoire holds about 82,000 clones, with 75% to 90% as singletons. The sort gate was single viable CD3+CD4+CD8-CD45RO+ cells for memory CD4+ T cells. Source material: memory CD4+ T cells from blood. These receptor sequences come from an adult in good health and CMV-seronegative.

The CDR3 DNA follows: TGTGCCAGCAGTGAAGGGGGGAGGCAGGGGGTTTTATGGGCTGAAGCTTTCTTT. This encodes CASSEGGRQGVLWAEAFF. The chain joins TRBV2 to TRBJ1-1; 7 positions agree with TRBD1. The CDR3 length is 18 residues. Germline V gene lookup returns CDR1 SNHLY and CDR2 FYNNEI. V trimming: 1 base; J trimming: 6 bases; junction bases outside the gene matches: 17.

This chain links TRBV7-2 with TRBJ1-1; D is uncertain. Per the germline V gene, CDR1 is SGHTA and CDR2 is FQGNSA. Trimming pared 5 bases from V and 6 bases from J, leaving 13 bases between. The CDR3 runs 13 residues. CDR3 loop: CASSPDPWAEAFF. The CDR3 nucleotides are TGTGCCAGCAGCCCAGACCCCTGGGCTGAAGCTTTCTTT.

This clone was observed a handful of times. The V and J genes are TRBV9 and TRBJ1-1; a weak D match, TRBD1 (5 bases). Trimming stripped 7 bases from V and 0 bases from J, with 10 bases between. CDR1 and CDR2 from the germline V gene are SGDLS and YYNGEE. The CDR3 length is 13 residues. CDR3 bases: TGTGCCAGCGGGGCGGGGATGAACACTGAAGCTTTCTTT. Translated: CASGAGMNTEAFF.

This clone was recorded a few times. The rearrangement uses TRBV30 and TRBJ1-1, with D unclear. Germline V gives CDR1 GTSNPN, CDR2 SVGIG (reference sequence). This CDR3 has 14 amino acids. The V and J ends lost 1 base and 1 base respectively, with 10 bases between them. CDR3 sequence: CAWSAAGRNTEAFF. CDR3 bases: TGTGCCTGGAGTGCCGCCGGGCGGAACACTGAAGCTTTCTTT.

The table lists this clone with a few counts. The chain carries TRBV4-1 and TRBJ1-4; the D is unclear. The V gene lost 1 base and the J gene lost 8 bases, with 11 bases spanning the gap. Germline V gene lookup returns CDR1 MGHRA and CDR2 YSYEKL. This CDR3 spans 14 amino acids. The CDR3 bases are TGCGCCAGCAGCCAAGTTATCTTTTGGGAAAAACTGTTTTTT. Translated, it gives CASSQVIFWEKLFF.

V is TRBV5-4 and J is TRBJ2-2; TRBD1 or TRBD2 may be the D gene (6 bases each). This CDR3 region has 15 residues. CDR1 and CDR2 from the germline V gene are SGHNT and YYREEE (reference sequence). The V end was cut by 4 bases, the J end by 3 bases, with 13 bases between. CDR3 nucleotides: TGTGCCAGCAGCCCTCGGGGGCGAGACACCGGGGAGCTGTTTTTT. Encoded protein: CASSPRGRDTGELFF. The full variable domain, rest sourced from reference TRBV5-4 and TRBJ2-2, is ETGVTQSPTHLIKTRGQQVTLRCSSQSGHNTVSWYQQALGQGPQFIFQYYREEENGRGNFPPRFSGLQFPNYSSELNVNALELDDSALYLCASSPRGRDTGELFFGEGSRLTVL.

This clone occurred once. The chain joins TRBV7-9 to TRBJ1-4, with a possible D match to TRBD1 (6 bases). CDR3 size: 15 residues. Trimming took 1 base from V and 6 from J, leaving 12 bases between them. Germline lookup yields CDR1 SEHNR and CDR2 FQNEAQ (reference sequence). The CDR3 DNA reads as TGTGCCAGCAGCTTAGTCGGGAGGGGGGATGAAAAACTGTTTTTT. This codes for CASSLVGRGDEKLFF.

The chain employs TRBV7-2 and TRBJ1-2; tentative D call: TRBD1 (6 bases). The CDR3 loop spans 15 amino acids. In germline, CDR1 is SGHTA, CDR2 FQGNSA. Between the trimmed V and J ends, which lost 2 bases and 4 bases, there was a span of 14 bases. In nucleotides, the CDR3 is TGTGCCAGCAGCTTATCGGGACACCTTCTCTATGGCTACACCTTC. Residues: CASSLSGHLLYGYTF.

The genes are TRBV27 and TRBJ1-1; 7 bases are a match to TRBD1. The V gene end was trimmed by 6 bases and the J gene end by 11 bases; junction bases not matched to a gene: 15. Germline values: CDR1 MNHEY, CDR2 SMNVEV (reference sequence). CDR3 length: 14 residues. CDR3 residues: CASRGQGDAPRAFF. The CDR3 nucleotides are TGTGCCAGCAGGGGCCAGGGGGACGCCCCTCGGGCTTTCTTT.

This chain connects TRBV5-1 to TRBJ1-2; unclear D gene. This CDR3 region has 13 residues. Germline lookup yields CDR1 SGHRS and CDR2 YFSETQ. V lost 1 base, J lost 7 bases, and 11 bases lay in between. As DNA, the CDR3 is TGCGCCAGCAGCTTGACGGAGGGCTCTGGCTACACCTTC. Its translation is CASSLTEGSGYTF.

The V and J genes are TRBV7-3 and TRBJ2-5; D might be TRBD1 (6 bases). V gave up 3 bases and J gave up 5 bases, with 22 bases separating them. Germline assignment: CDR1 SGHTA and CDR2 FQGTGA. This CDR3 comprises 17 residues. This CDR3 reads CASSFGSGTSHGETQYF. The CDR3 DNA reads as TGTGCCAGCAGCTTTGGTTCCGGGACATCACACGGGGAGACCCAGTACTTC.

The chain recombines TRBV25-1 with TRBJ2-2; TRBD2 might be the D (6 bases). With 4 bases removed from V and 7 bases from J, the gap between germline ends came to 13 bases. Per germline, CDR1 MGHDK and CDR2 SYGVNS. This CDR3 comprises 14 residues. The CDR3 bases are TGTGCCAGCAGTGCTTGGGGGGTATACGGGGAGCTGTTTTTT. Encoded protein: CASSAWGVYGELFF.

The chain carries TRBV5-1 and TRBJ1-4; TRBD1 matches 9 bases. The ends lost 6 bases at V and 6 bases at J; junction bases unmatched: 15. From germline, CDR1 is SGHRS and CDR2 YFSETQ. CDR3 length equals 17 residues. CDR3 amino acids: CASTSGTGTMEDEKLFF. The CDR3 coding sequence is TGCGCCAGCACCTCCGGGACAGGGACAATGGAGGATGAAAAACTGTTTTTT. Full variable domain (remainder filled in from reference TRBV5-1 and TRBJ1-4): KAGVTQTPRYLIKTRGQQVTLSCSPISGHRSVSWYQQTPGQGLQFLFEYFSETQRNKGNFPGRFSGRQFSNSRSEMNVSTLELGDSALYLCASTSGTGTMEDEKLFFGSGTQLSVL.

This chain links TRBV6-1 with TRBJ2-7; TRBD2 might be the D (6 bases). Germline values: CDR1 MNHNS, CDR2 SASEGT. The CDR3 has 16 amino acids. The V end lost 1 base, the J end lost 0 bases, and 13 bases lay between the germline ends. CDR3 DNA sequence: TGTGCCAGCAGTGAAGAAAGGACTACTAGCTCCTACGAGCAGTACTTC. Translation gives CASSEERTTSSYEQYF.

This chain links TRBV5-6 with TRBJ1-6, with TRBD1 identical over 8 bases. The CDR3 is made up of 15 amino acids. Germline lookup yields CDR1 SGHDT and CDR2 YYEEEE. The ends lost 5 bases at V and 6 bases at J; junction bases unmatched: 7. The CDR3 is CASSPGTGGNSPLHF. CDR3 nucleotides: TGTGCCAGCAGTCCCGGGACAGGTGGTAATTCACCCCTCCACTTT.

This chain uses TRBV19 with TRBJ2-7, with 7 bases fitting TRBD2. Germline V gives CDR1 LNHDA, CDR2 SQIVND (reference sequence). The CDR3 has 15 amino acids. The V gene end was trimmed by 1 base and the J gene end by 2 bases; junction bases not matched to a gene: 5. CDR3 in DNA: TGTGCCAGTAGTATAGCCCGGGGGGAGACCTACGAGCAGTACTTC. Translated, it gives CASSIARGETYEQYF.

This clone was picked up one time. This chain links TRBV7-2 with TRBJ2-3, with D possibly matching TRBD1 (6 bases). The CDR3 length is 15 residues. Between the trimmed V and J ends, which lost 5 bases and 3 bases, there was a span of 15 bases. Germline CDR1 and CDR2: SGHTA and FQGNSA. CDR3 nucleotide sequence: TGTGCCAGCAGCCCAGGAGGCCAGGGGACAGATACGCAGTATTTT. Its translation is CASSPGGQGTDTQYF.

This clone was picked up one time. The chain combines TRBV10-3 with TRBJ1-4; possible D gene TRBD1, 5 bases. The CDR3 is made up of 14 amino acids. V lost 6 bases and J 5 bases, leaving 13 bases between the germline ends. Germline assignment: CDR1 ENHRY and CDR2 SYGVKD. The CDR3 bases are TGTGCCATCAGAGACAGCAGCTCCAATGAAAAACTGTTTTTT. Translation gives CAIRDSSSNEKLFF.

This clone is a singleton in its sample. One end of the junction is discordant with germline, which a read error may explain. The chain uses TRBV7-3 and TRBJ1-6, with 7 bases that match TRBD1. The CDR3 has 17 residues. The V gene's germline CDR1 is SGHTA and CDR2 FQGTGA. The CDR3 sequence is CPGTVLTSSSYNSPLHF. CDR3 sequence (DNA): TGCCCCGGGACAGTCCTAACCTCTAGCTCCTATAATTCACCCCTCCACTTT.

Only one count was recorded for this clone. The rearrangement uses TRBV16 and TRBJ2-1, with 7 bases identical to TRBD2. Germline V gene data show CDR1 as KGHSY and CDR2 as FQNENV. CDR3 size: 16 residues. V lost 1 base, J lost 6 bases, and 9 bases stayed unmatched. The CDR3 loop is CASSQYPGREGNEQFF. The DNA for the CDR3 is TGTGCCAGCAGCCAATACCCAGGCAGGGAGGGCAATGAGCAGTTCTTC.

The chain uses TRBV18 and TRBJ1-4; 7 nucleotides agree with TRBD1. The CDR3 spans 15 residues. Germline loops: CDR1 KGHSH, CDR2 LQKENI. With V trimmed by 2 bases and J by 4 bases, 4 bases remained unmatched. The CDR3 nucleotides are TGTGCCAGCTCACCAAAGACAGGGAGTAATGAAAAACTGTTTTTT. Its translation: CASSPKTGSNEKLFF.

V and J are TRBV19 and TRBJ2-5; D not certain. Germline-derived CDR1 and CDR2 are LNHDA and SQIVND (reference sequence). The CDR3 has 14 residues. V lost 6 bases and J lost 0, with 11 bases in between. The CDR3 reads CASSIEQDQETQYF. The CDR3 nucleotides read TGTGCCAGTAGCATCGAGCAGGACCAAGAGACCCAGTACTTC.

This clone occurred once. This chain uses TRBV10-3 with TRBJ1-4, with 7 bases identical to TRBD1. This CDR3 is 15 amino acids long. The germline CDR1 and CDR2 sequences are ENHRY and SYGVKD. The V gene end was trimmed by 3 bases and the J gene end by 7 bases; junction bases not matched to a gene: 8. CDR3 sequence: CAISDATGPSEKLFF. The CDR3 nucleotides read TGTGCCATCAGTGACGCGACAGGGCCGAGTGAAAAACTGTTTTTT.

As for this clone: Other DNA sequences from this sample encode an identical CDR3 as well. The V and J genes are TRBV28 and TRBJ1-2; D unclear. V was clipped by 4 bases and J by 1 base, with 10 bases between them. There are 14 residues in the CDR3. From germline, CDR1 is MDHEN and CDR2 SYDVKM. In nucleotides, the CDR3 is TGTGCCAGCAGTTCCTCCCCCCTTAACTATGGCTACACCTTC. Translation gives CASSSSPLNYGYTF.

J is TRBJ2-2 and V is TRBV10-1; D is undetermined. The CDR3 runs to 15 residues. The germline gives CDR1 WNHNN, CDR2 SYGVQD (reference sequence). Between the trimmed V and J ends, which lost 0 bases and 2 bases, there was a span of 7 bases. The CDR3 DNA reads TGCGCCAGCAGTGAGTCCTACACAAACACCGGGGAGCTGTTTTTT. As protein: CASSESYTNTGELFF.

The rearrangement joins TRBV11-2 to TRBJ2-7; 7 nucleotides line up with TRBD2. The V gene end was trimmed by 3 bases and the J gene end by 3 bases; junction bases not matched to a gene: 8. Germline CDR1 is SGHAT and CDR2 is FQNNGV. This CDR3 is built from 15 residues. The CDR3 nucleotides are TGTGCCAGCAGCTTGGGCCTAGCGGCCCTCTACGAGCAGTACTTC. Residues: CASSLGLAALYEQYF.

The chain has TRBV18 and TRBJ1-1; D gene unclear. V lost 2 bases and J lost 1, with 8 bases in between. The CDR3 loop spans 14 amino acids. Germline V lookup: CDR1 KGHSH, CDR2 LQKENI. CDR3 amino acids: CASSPGSTNTEAFF. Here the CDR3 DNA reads TGTGCCAGCTCACCAGGGTCAACGAACACTGAAGCTTTCTTT.